Described below is a single T cell receptor beta chain sequence and its context. The antigen is unknown. This specimen comes from a study of T cell responses to AZD1222 COVID-19 vaccine. Study outcomes and limitations: Baseline antibody screening turned up just a handful of seropositive AZD1222 recipients. Regions 160-218 and 743-854 dominated among vaccine-associated CD4 TCRs spanning spike. The breadth and depth of Spike-specific TCRs increased once two AZD1222 doses had been given.

The ends were cut back, 6 bases at V and 7 bases at J, with 21 bases in the middle. The CDR3 length is 16 residues. The germline V gene has CDR1 MGHRA and CDR2 YSYEKL. The data were produced by immunoSEQ multiplex PCR, yet TCRdb's version contains in-frame clones alone and is incomplete. The sample carries 250,000 to 300,000 clones, roughly 93% recorded once. Second-dose intervals of approximately 4 or approximately 12 weeks were pooled. The receptor's source is an adult who received the AZD1222 COVID-19 vaccine. The chain has TRBV4-1 and TRBJ1-4; perhaps TRBD1 as D (5 bases). The starting material was peripheral blood, obtained 28 days after the second AZD1222 dose. CDR3 sequence (DNA): TGCGCCAGCAGAGGTGGGGCAGGGAGGCAGCGTGAAAAACTGTTTTTT. Its translation: CASRGGAGRQREKLFF.